Sequencing of this T cell receptor (beta chain) was carried out in a study of response to subunit inactivated influenza vaccine (dated by TCRdb to 2016 to 2019). Regarding the complete study: To follow how T cells responded to a trivalent subunit inactivated influenza vaccine, the researchers relied on deep quantitative profiling of the T cell receptor repertoire. The study at large found these results: The authors suggested that each seasonal influenza vaccination may recruit only a limited number of new T cells.

A word on this clonotype: Its cognate antigen has yet to be identified. The input lacks base qualities; no much larger clone sits a single base away.

Library preparation employed RT-PCR. This sample was sequenced with an Illumina HiSeq 2500. The raw public reads went through TCRdb reprocessing: fastp at Q25, MiXCR clone calling, in-frame beta chains kept. Under each unique CDR3 protein, matching rows form one entry showing the most common genes and DNA. Present in this sample are about 300,000 distinct CDR3 sequences, 21% of which were seen just once. The ten largest clones capture 10% of the sample. The sequence derives from a man aged 50 to 69 who received an inactivated influenza vaccine. Donor details come from another sample of the same person, matched by shared clones. The input for sequencing was PBMCs from blood, taken 21 months after vaccination.

The CDR3 protein sequence reads: CASRETAKSNTGELFF. The DNA sequence is given as TGTGCCAGCAGGGAAACTGCCAAATCGAACACCGGGGAGCTGTTTTTT. The chain uses TRBV28 and TRBJ2-2; the D gene assignment is ambiguous. V is reduced by 6 bases and J by 0 bases, leaving a spacing of 14 bases between them. Based on the germline V gene, the CDR1 and CDR2 sequences are MDHEN and SYDVKM. From its cysteine to its phenylalanine, the CDR3 spans 16 amino acids. Only CDR3 DNA remains: 48 bases, in frame from the first base.